This TCR beta chain was sequenced for a study of T cell responses to AZD1222 COVID-19 vaccine. Study-wide results and limits: Only 6 or 7 AZD1222 recipients tested seropositive at baseline. Reportedly, close to half of spike-specific TCRs are directed against unmutated variant regions.

Trimming took 3 bases from V and 1 from J; bases not matched to a gene: 6. CDR3 length: 16 residues. Per germline, CDR1 MGHRA and CDR2 YSYEKL. This clone was counted once. The antigen remains unidentified. This table comes from immunoSEQ multiplex PCR, and its TCRdb copy is limited to in-frame clones, with some not included. The sample lists 140,000 to 150,000 clones, around nine tenths occurring once. Here the sequenced sample was peripheral blood, taken on day 0 of AZD1222 vaccination. The rearrangement uses TRBV4-1 and TRBJ2-7, with 10 bases aligning to TRBD1. The TCR comes from an adult in good health. CDR3 residues: CASSHDPGQGSYEQYF. Written as DNA, the CDR3 is TGCGCCAGCAGCCACGATCCGGGACAGGGGTCCTACGAGCAGTACTTC.